This T cell receptor beta chain is drawn from a study of Ad26.COV2.S vaccination and SARS-CoV-2 variants. About the study: Donor got 5x10^10 or 1x10^11 viral particles of Ad26.COV2.S. Study-wide results and limits: Greater spike-specific TCR breadth was seen in vaccine recipients than in placebo recipients.

TCRdb's copy holds only in-frame clones and misses some; the assay was immunoSEQ multiplex PCR. Of about 330,000 clones in the sample, about 90% were seen once. Trimming shortened V by 3 bases and J by 5 bases, and 13 bases separated the two germline ends. Germline CDR1 and CDR2: SNHLY and FYNNEI. The CDR3 sequence is 14 residues long. Details on this clone: Its antigen is as yet unknown.

The sample's treatment: approximately 18 received Ad26.COV2.S at low or high dose, single or two shots; a few received placebo; per-sample allocation not given. Sampling occurred on day 63 after the first vaccine or placebo injection. This clonotype was sampled from a person aged 18-60 years who received the Ad26.COV2.S COVID-19 vaccine or a placebo. The chain couples TRBV2 to TRBJ1-2; D possibly corresponds to TRBD1 (6 bases). The sample consisted of peripheral blood, taken in a trial of Ad26.COV2.S vaccine versus placebo. The CDR3 bases are TGTGCCAGCAGTGAGATACAGGGCGGGTATGGCTACACCTTC. Amino acids: CASSEIQGGYGYTF.